The clone carrying this T cell receptor beta chain has only one observation. These data originate in a study of T cell changes during pregnancy in multiple sclerosis. Sequenced by immunoSEQ multiplex PCR; TCRdb stores in-frame clones only, minus some. This sample has 40,000 to 50,000 clones; about 90% occur once, and the top ten carry roughly 2%. Trimming took 6 bases from V and 1 from J; bases not matched to a gene: 6. Looked up from germline, CDR1 is MNHNY and CDR2 is SVGAGI (reference sequence). CDR3 size: 14 residues. This TCR was recovered from a female donor in good health, enrolled as a control in a pregnancy study. Material: CD4+ T cells from peripheral blood mononuclear cells, obtained after pregnancy. V gene TRBV6-6 combines with J gene TRBJ2-7, with 7 bases lining up with TRBD2. The chain's CDR3 is CASRKTAGSYEQYF. Here the CDR3 DNA reads TGTGCCAGCAGGAAGACAGCGGGGTCCTACGAGCAGTACTTC.